This record concerns one TCR beta chain sequence. As yet, its antigen is unknown. Other nucleotide sequences in the sample specify the same CDR3. The CDR3 runs to 14 residues. Trimming shortened V by 3 bases and J by 7 bases, and 10 bases separated the two germline ends. Germline assignment: CDR1 LNHDA and CDR2 SQIVND (reference sequence). The sample is drawn from a study of shared clonotypes between healthy human individuals. About the study: CD4 naive and CD4 memory each took three plates per donor, while CD8 naive took two and CD8 memory one.

TCRdb keeps only in-frame clones here, not all; method: immunoSEQ multiplex PCR. The table lists roughly 2.4 million clones, under 97% of them singletons. Findings and limits, study-wide: The expectation was that sequencing depth would affect clonotype sharing among donors.

Sequenced sample: naive CD4+ T cells sorted from blood. Subset described: CD45RA+ positively selected. This TCR derives from a man between 18 and 29 years old in good health. The chain combines TRBV19 with TRBJ1-6, with D possibly being TRBD1 (5 bases). The CDR3 is CASSIQGGNSPLHF. The CDR3 nucleotides read TGTGCCAGTAGTATTCAGGGTGGCAATTCACCCCTCCACTTT.